This T cell receptor beta chain was captured by sequencing in a study of blood T cell repertoires in COVID-19. Participant ages covered roughly 18 to 89 years across 24 US areas. Clones were read by immunoSEQ multiplex PCR, and TCRdb kept only the in-frame ones, dropping some. The sample consists of fewer than 300,000 clones, around 89% of them appearing once. Input material: PBMCs or T cells enriched from blood (not recorded which). The origin of this receptor is a man aged 40-49 years who had recovered from COVID-19.

The CDR3 loop reads CASSLAEGDYEQYF. The CDR3 DNA sequence: TGTGCCAGCAGCTTAGCTGAGGGAGATTACGAGCAGTACTTC. The rearrangement uses TRBV11-3 and TRBJ2-7; D is perhaps TRBD2 (5 bases). With 1 base removed from V and 4 bases from J, the gap between germline ends came to 11 bases. Germline CDR1 is SGHNT and CDR2 is YENEEA. The CDR3 loop spans 14 amino acids. Based on the CDR3 plus reference TRBV11-3 and TRBJ2-7, the full variable domain is EAGVVQSPRYKIIEKKQPVAFWCNPISGHNTLYWYLQNLGQGPELLIRYENEEAVDDSQLPKDRFSAERLKGVDSTLKIQPAELGDSAVYLCASSLAEGDYEQYFGPGTRLTVT.